This TCR beta chain was found in a study of T cells in Graves' hyperthyroidism and ophthalmopathy (dated by TCRdb to 2018 to 2020). A note on the overall study: Peripheral blood was collected at initial diagnosis, before any treatment. TCR V-J signatures able to tell the groups apart were searched for in a discovery cohort of 100 patients, of whom fewer than 45 had Graves' ophthalmopathy and around 58 had stable Graves' hyperthyroidism. Whether ophthalmopathy could be predicted prospectively was tested in an independent validation cohort made up of about 18 hyperthyroidism patients plus 17 patients who later progressed to ophthalmopathy. For training and testing, the roughly 93 patients in the discovery cohort were randomly divided in a 7:3 ratio. In addition, the study compared T-cell repertoires in thyroid tissue and in blood from over 5 Graves' hyperthyroidism patients. Following sampling, methimazole starting at 30 mg daily was given to hyperthyroidism patients, and high-dose intravenous methylprednisolone was given to ophthalmopathy patients. The paper describes TCR Vbeta CDR3 sequencing of fewer than 150 peripheral blood samples, made up of around 41 ophthalmopathy patients, around 78 hyperthyroidism patients and about 17 progressor patients. The paper's findings and limits, for the study overall: In validation, the model predicted progression to ophthalmopathy a median of around 6.5 months before onset, with 65% to 71% sensitivity and 72.22% specificity. Ophthalmopathy was separated from stable hyperthyroidism by a 13 V-J signature model, with just over 85% sensitivity and 81% to 82% specificity obtained in cross-validation and 80%/75% obtained in testing. No statistical method was used to fix the sample size in advance, and group allocation was not hidden from the investigators. Most expanded thyroid clonotypes (frequency above 0.001) were also detected in blood, a finding suggesting that blood repertoires may reflect thyroid immune responses.

The TCR beta CDR3 regions were amplified from the RNA transcripts. The TCR CDR3 was subjected to a first round of RT-PCR using the HTBI primer set and the Qiagen OneStep RT-PCR kit. Libraries were constructed in a second round of multiplex PCR, after which size selection and purification were performed. The libraries were sequenced on an Illumina HiSeq2000 using paired-end 100 bp reads. For the original study's pipeline: SOAPnuke was used to process the raw data, throwing out any read that contained adapters or uncalled bases, had a mean Phred below 15, or lacked an exact constant-primer or identifier match. COPE v1.2.5 was used to merge the high-quality paired reads, and each unique nucleotide sequence was defined as a clonotype. Clonotypes were aligned to IMGT TRBV, TRBD and TRBJ reference segments using MiTCR v1.1. The analysis included only V-J combinations with a frequency above 0.0001, which together covered approximately 99% of the repertoires. The TCS score was defined as the ratio of F50 (clonal expansion) to E x V (chaos), calculated using BLOSUM62-based TCRdist between CDR3 peptides within each V-J. Welch's t-statistics and random forest reduced roughly 530 V-J features to around 14, which were used in a naive Bayes classifier (R e1071). The raw public data were reprocessed by TCRdb itself: fastp quality trimming at Q25, MiXCR clonotype calling, in-frame beta chains only. Entries are consolidated by CDR3 protein sequence, retaining the most common genes and DNA. It is TCRdb's table, rather than the study itself, that gives the V and J calls and clone size. This sample gives around 520,000 distinct CDR3 sequences in total; about 14% of them show up just once. Together, the top ten hold approximately 14% of the sample.

The junction carries 10 bases between V and J, which are trimmed by 6 bases and 2 bases respectively. From the cysteine up to the phenylalanine, the CDR3 has a length of 13 residues. Kept here is only the CDR3 DNA, which spans 39 bases and is read in frame from base 1. This clonotype was recorded at least ten times. The target of this receptor is not known. No qualities accompany the bases; no much larger clone lies one base away. Stable Graves' hyperthyroidism was defined as no progression to ophthalmopathy during 18 months of follow-up. Hyperthyroidism patients were newly diagnosed, had a disease duration of under 2 months, and were aged 18 to 65 years. The study excluded patients with uncontrolled infections, other autoimmune diseases, pregnancy or lactation. Diagnoses relied on clinical symptoms, serum thyroxine and TRAb, thyroid ultrasound and orbital computed tomography. Ficoll-Paque density gradient centrifugation was used to isolate PBMCs from about 9 ml of fresh peripheral blood. Trizol reagent was used to extract total RNA, and RNA quality was then checked on an Agilent 2100 Bioanalyzer.

Here the chain combines TRBV12-3 or TRBV12-4 and TRBJ1-2; the D segment cannot be called with confidence. This TCR came from a woman between 40 and 55 years old with Graves' hyperthyroidism. Sequencing used blood. The CDR3 region reads CASSPRQNYGYTF. The nucleotide sequence is given as TGTGCCAGCAGCCCAAGGCAGAACTATGGCTACACCTTC.